The 12 T cell receptor beta chains below all came from one sample that was sequenced in a study of Graves' ophthalmopathy and Graves' hyperthyroidism. From RNA, the CDR3 regions of TCR beta chains were amplified and sequenced. Second-round multiplex PCR followed a first-round RT-PCR using HTBI primers. One entry per CDR3 protein, called by TCRdb with MiXCR from the multiplex PCR reads. The sample lists 400,000 to 500,000 distinct CDR3 sequences; 21% were seen once. Sequencing used peripheral blood. Receptor source: a young woman with stable Graves' hyperthyroidism.

This chain links TRBV12-5 with TRBJ1-1, with TRBD1 as a possible D gene (5 bases). The germline V gene encodes CDR1 LGHNT and CDR2 FRNRAP. V gave up 5 bases and J gave up 6 bases, with 13 bases separating them. This CDR3 has 13 amino acids. The DNA for the CDR3 is TGTGCTAGTGGTCCCATTAGGGGTTCTGAAGCTTTCTTT. Its protein is CASGPIRGSEAFF.

The rearrangement uses TRBV4-1 and TRBJ2-2, with 9 bases identical to TRBD2. There are 17 residues in the CDR3. Trimming cost V 3 bases and J 5 bases; bases outside gene matches: 10. Germline CDR1 reads MGHRA; CDR2 reads YSYEKL. For the CDR3, the DNA is TGCGCCAGCAGCCAGCGGGGAGCGGGAGGTTCTACCGGGGAGCTGTTTTTT. Its translation: CASSQRGAGGSTGELFF.

The sample holds many counts of this clonotype. CDR3 DNA: TGTGCCGGTGGACAGGGGATTTGGAACACTGAAGCTTTCTTT. Protein: CAGGQGIWNTEAFF. V and J are TRBV30 and TRBJ1-1; 9 nucleotides line up with TRBD1. The germline V gene encodes CDR1 GTSNPN and CDR2 SVGIG (reference sequence). This CDR3 is built from 14 residues. After removal of 8 bases from V and 1 base from J, the junction contained 8 bases not matched to a gene.

J is TRBJ1-2 and V is TRBV12-3 or TRBV12-4, with 8 positions matching TRBD1. The ends lost 5 bases at V and 6 bases at J; junction bases unmatched: 5. The CDR3 sequence is 13 residues long. CDR3 sequence reads: CASSPDRVNGYTF. The CDR3 DNA sequence: TGTGCCAGCAGTCCGGACAGGGTTAATGGCTACACCTTC.

This clonotype was seen a handful of times. The V call is TRBV6-1, the J call TRBJ1-6; perhaps TRBD1 as D (5 bases). The length of the CDR3 is 14 residues. V was trimmed by 6 bases and J by 13 bases, leaving 19 bases between them. Germline V CDR1 and CDR2: MNHNS, SASEGT. CDR3 protein: CASSHTRPGLPLHF. The CDR3 DNA reads TGTGCCAGCAGCCATACCCGACCGGGACTCCCCCTCCACTTT.

The chain combines TRBV12-3 or TRBV12-4 with TRBJ2-4, with a tentative D call TRBD2 (7 bases). This CDR3 region has 14 residues. The V and J ends lost 3 bases and 8 bases respectively, with 14 bases between them. The CDR3 region has the DNA TGTGCCAGCAGTTTCTCGGGGGGCGTTGACATTCAGTACTTC. Protein sequence: CASSFSGGVDIQYF.

Many counts were recorded for this clonotype. The chain is built from TRBV30 and TRBJ1-1, with 7 bases fitting TRBD1. V shed 5 bases, J shed 0 bases, and the junction held 3 bases outside the gene matches. CDR3 length: 13 amino acids. CDR1 and CDR2 from the germline V gene are GTSNPN and SVGIG (reference sequence). The CDR3 reads CAWATGMNTEAFF. The CDR3 bases are TGTGCCTGGGCGACAGGGATGAACACTGAAGCTTTCTTT.

The V and J genes are TRBV2 and TRBJ2-2, with TRBD2 matching 11 bases. V lost 6 bases and J lost 0; bases outside the gene matches: 6. The CDR3 has 17 amino acids. Per the germline V gene, CDR1 is SNHLY and CDR2 is FYNNEI. The CDR3 DNA reads as TGTGCCAGCAGGGTTTCACTAGCGGGAGCGAACACCGGGGAGCTGTTTTTT. It is translated as CASRVSLAGANTGELFF.

This clonotype appeared many times. The J gene is TRBJ2-2, the V gene TRBV11-3, with TRBD2 as a possible D gene (5 bases). The CDR3 length is 14 residues. Germline lookup yields CDR1 SGHNT and CDR2 YENEEA. V was shortened by 5 bases and J by 5 bases, with 12 bases between the two germline ends. The CDR3 sequence: CASSPRTRTGELFF. The CDR3 DNA is TGTGCCAGCAGCCCCCGGACTCGGACCGGGGAGCTGTTTTTT.

Many counts were recorded for this clonotype. V usage is TRBV12-3 or TRBV12-4 and J usage is TRBJ2-2; 8 positions agree with TRBD2. The ends lost 6 bases at V and 1 base at J; junction bases unmatched: 4. The CDR3 runs 15 residues. CDR3 protein: CASRELAVNTGELFF. In nucleotides, the CDR3 is TGTGCCAGCAGAGAACTAGCGGTGAACACCGGGGAGCTGTTTTTT.

This clonotype was observed at least ten times. V is TRBV12-3 or TRBV12-4 and J is TRBJ1-1, with no clear D. CDR3 length: 12 amino acids. Trimming cost V 9 bases and J 0 bases, with 8 bases left between them. Here the CDR3 DNA reads TGTGCCAGTAGAGGTATGAACACTGAAGCTTTCTTT. Translation gives CASRGMNTEAFF.

This clonotype came up many times. The chain is built from TRBV4-1 and TRBJ1-6; D remains ambiguous. V lost 3 bases to trimming and J lost 2 bases, with 11 bases between them. The CDR3 is 16 amino acids. The germline V gene encodes CDR1 MGHRA and CDR2 YSYEKL. The CDR3 loop is CASSQVGGPYNSPLHF. The CDR3, as DNA: TGCGCCAGCAGCCAGGTTGGAGGACCCTATAATTCACCCCTCCACTTT.